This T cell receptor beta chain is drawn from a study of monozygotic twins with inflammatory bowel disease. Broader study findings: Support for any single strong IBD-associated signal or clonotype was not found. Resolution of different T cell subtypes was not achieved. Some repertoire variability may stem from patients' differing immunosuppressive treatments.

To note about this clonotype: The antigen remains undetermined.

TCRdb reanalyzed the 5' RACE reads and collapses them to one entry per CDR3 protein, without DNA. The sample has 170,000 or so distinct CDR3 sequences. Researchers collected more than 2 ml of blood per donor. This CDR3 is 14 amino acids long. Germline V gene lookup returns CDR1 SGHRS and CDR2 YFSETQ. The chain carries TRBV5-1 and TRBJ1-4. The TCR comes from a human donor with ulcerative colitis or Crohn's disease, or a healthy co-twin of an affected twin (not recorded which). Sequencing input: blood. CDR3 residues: CASSLGSKHEKLFF.